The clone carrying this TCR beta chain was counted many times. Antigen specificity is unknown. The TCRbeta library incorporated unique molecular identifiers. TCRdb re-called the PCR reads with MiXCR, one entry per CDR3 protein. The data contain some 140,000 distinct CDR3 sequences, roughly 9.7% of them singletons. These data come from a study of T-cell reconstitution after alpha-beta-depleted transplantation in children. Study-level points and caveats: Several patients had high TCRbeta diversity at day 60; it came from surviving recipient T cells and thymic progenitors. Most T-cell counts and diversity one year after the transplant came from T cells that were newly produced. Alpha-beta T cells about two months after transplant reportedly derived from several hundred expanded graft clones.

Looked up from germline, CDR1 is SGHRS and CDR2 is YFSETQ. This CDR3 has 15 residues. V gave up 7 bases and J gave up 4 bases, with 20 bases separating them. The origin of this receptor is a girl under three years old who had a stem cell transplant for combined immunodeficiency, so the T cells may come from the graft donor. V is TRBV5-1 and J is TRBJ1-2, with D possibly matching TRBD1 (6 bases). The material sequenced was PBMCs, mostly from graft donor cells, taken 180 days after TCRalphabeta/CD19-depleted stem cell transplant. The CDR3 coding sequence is TGCGCCAGCGGACTCCAGGGGTCTGCTGCCTATGGCTACACCTTC. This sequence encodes CASGLQGSAAYGYTF.